This T cell receptor beta chain was observed in a study of T-cell memory formation after mild COVID-19. From the 5' RACE reads, TCRdb called clonotypes with MiXCR, one entry per CDR3 protein. The table records around 430,000 distinct CDR3 sequences, approximately 16% of them present only once. The sample holds a few counts of this clonotype. The TCR was taken from a man aged 18 to 29 who had mild COVID-19 (a few samples of this study predate the infection). Cell type and time point are not known. Sequencing input: PBMCs or a T cell subset sorted from them (not recorded which).

The CDR3 loop reads CASSPRSAEKETQYF. DNA of the CDR3: TGTGCCAGCAGCCCCCGATCGGCGGAAAAAGAGACCCAGTACTTC. The chain has TRBV21-1 and TRBJ2-5. TRBV21-1 is tagged as a pseudogene. The CDR3 extends over 15 amino acids.